Included here is one T cell receptor (beta chain) sequence, with context. The record originates from a study of OX40 agonist ivuxolimab in advanced cancers. Using immunoSEQ multiplex PCR, the repertoire was profiled, and TCRdb retains in-frame clones only, with some absent. This table has roughly 87,000 clones, roughly nine tenths appearing once. The material was CD4+ or CD8+ T cells sorted from blood, obtained in a trial of the OX40 agonist ivuxolimab. The source is an adult with an advanced solid tumor such as melanoma, head and neck, liver or kidney cancer.

The CDR3 reads CASSYISSSYNEQFF. The CDR3 DNA reads TGTGCCAGCAGTTATATTTCTAGCTCCTACAATGAGCAGTTCTTC. The rearrangement uses TRBV6-5 and TRBJ2-1; D remains ambiguous. CDR3 length: 15 residues. Trimming stripped 3 bases from V and 0 bases from J, with 9 bases between. Germline V gene sequence: CDR1 MNHEY, CDR2 SVGAGI.